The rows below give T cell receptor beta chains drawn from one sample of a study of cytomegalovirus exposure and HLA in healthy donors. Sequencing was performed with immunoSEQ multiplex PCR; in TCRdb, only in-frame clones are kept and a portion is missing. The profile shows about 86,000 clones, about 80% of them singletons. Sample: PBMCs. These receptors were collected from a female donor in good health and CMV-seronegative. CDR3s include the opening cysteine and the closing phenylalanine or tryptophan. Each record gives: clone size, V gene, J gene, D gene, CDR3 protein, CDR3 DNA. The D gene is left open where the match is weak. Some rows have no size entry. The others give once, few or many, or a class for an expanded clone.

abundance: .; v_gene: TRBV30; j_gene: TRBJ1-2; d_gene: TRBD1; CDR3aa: CAWSVNRGVTF; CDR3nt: TGTGCCTGGAGTGTAAACAGGGGTGTCACCTTC
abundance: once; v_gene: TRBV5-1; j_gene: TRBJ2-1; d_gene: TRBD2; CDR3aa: CASTREGVHEQFF; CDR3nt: TGCGCCAGCACGAGGGAGGGAGTCCATGAGCAGTTCTTC
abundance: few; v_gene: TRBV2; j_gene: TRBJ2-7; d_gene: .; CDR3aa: CASTLSGGEQYF; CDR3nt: TGTGCCAGCACCCTTAGCGGTGGCGAGCAGTACTTC
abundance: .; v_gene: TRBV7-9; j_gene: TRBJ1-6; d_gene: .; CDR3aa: CASSLGQGPNSPLHF; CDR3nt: TGTGCCAGCAGCTTAGGTCAGGGTCCGAATTCACCCCTCCACTTT
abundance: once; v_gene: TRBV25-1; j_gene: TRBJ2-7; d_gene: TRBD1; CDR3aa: CASSDSPGQGTSYEQYF; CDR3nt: TGTGCCAGCAGTGACTCTCCGGGACAGGGGACCTCCTACGAGCAGTACTTC
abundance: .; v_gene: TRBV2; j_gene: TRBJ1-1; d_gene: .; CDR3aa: CASTPRGMSEAFF; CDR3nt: TGTGCCAGCACCCCACGGGGGATGTCTGAAGCTTTCTTT
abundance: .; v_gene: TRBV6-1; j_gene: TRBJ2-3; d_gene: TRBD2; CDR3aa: CASSDLSGTSTDTQYF; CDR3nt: TGTGCCAGCAGTGACCTTAGCGGGACCAGCACAGATACGCAGTATTTT
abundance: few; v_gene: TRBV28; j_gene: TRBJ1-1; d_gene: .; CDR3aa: CASSFSSGTLKNTEAFF; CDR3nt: TGTGCCAGCAGTTTTTCGTCGGGTACGCTAAAGAACACTGAAGCTTTCTTT
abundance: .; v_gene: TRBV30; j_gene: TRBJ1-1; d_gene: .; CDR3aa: CAWSVLGMGTTEAFF; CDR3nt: TGTGCCTGGAGTGTACTAGGGATGGGAACCACTGAAGCTTTCTTT
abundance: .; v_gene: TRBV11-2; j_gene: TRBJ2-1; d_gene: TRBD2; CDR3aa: CASSSEREGFYNEQFF; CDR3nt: TGTGCCAGCAGCTCCGAGCGGGAGGGGTTTTACAATGAGCAGTTCTTC
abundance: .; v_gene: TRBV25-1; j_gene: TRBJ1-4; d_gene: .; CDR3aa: CASSDTGYREKLFF; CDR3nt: TGTGCCAGCAGTGATACAGGGTATCGGGAAAAACTGTTTTTT
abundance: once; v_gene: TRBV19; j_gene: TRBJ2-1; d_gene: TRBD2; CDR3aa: CASSILRVGLAGGYNEQFF; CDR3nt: TGTGCCAGTAGTATACTACGGGTCGGACTAGCGGGGGGGTACAATGAGCAGTTCTTC
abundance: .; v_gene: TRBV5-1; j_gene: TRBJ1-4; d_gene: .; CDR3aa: CASSLDSQNEKLFF; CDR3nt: TGCGCCAGCAGCTTAGACAGCCAAAATGAAAAACTGTTTTTT
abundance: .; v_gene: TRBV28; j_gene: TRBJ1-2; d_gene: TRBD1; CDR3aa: CASSLGDRDSGYTF; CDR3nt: TGTGCCAGCAGTTTGGGGGACAGGGATTCAGGCTACACCTTC
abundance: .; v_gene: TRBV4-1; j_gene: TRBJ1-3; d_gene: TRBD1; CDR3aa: CASSQDRTGGTGNTIYF; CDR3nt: TGCGCCAGCAGCCAAGATAGGACAGGCGGCACTGGAAACACCATATATTTT
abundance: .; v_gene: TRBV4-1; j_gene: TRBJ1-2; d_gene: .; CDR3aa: CASSPDPGDYGYTF; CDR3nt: TGCGCCAGCAGCCCAGACCCGGGGGACTATGGCTACACCTTC
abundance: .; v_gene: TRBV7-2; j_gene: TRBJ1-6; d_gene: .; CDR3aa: CASTQVGGSPLHF; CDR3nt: TGTGCCAGCACCCAAGTTGGAGGGTCTCCCCTCCACTTT
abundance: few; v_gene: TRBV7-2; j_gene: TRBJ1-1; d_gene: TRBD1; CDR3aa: CASSVRQGGVAFF; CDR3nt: TGTGCCAGCAGCGTTCGACAGGGCGGTGTGGCTTTCTTT
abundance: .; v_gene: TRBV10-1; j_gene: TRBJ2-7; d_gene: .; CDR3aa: CASGQGSYEQYF; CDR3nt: TGCGCCAGCGGGCAGGGGTCCTACGAGCAGTACTTC
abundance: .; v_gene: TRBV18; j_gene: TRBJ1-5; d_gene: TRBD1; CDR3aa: CASSPTTGVQPQHF; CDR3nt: TGTGCCAGCTCTCCGACGACAGGGGTGCAGCCCCAGCATTTT
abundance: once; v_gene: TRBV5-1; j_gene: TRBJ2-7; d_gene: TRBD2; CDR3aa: CASSIRAGGSYEQYF; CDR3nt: TGCGCCAGCAGCATTAGGGCGGGGGGCTCCTACGAGCAGTACTTC
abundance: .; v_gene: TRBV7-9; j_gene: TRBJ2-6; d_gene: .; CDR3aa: CASSFQGREAGANVLTF; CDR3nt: TGTGCCAGCAGCTTTCAGGGGAGGGAGGCTGGGGCCAACGTCCTGACTTTC
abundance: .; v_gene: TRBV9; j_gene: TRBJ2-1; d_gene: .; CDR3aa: CASSVDRTNYNEQFF; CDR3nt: TGTGCCAGCAGCGTAGATCGGACTAACTACAATGAGCAGTTCTTC